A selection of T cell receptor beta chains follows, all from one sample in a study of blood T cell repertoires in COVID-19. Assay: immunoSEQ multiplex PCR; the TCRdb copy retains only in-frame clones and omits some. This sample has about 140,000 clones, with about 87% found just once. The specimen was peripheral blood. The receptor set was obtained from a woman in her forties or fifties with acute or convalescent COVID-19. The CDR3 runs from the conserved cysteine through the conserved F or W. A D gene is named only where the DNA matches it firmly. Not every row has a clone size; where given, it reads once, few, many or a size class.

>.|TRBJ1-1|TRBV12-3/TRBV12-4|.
TGTGCCAGCAGTTTCGCCGGGGAAGCTTTCTTT
CASSFAGEAFF
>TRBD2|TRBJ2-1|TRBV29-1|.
TGCAGCCCGCGGGGGCTAGCGGGATCAACTGAGCAGTTCTTC
CSPRGLAGSTEQFF
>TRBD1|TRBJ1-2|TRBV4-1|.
TGCGCCAGCAGCCCCGAAGGACAGGGGACGGATGGCTACACCTTC
CASSPEGQGTDGYTF
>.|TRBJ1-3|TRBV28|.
TGTGCCAGCAGTTTGACCATGCGGGGAAACACCATATATTTT
CASSLTMRGNTIYF
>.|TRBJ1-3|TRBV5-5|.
TGTGCCAGCAGCTTGGTGCCGCCAGACTCTGGAAACACCATATATTTT
CASSLVPPDSGNTIYF
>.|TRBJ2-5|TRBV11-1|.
TGTGCCAGCAGCAAAGGGACACAAGAGACCCAGTACTTC
CASSKGTQETQYF
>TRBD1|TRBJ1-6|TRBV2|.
TGTGCCAGCAGAACAGGGGGCGCTGGGGGTTCACCCCTCCACTTT
CASRTGGAGGSPLHF
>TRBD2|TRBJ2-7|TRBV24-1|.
TGTGCCACCAGTGATAGCGGGGGGCGATACGAGCAGTACTTC
CATSDSGGRYEQYF
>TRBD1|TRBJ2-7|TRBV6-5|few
TGTGCCAGCAGTCCGGACAGGGGGCGTTACGAGCAGTACTTC
CASSPDRGRYEQYF
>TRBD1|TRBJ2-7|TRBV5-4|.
TGTGCCAGCAGCGCCGGGACAGTCCCCTACGAGCAGTACTTC
CASSAGTVPYEQYF
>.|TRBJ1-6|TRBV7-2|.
TGTGCCAGCAGCTTAGAGCAGGCCAGAAATTCACCCCTCCACTTT
CASSLEQARNSPLHF
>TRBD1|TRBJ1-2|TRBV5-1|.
TGCGCCAGCAGCTTGGCCAGGGGACAGGGGGCTTATGGCTACACCTTC
CASSLARGQGAYGYTF
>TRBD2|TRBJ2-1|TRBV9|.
TGTGCCAGCAGCACAGACGGGGTTCGACTAGCGGGAGGGTCCCCTATCTATGAGCAGTTCTTC
CASSTDGVRLAGGSPIYEQFF
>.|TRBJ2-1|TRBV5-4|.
TGTGCCAGCGGGTCTTTGGGGAGTACATTTGAGCAGTTCTTC
CASGSLGSTFEQFF
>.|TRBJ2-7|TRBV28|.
TGTGCCAGCAGTTTATCCCAAAGCGGATCCTACGAGCAGTACTTC
CASSLSQSGSYEQYF
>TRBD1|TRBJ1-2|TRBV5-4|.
TGTGCCAGCAGCTCCCCACGTCAGGGGGCGCGATATGGCTACACCTTC
CASSSPRQGARYGYTF
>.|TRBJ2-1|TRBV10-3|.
TGTGCCATCAGTGAGTCGGGGGGGCCGGGCAATGAGCAGTTCTTC
CAISESGGPGNEQFF
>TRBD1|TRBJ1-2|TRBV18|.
TGTGCCAGCTCACCGGGGGACAGGGTTTTTGTCTACACCTTC
CASSPGDRVFVYTF
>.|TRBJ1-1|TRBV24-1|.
TGTGCCACCAGGACAAACTCCTCCAGCGGCACTGAAGCTTTCTTT
CATRTNSSSGTEAFF
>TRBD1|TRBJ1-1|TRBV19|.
TGTGCCAGTAGTATAGACCCAGGGGGCACTGAAGCTTTCTTT
CASSIDPGGTEAFF
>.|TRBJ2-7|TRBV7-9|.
TGTGCCAGCAGCTTGAGGGGGTCCGGACGGACTTCAAACTTC
CASSLRGSGRTSNF
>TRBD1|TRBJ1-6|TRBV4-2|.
TGTGCCAGCAGCGAAAACAGGGGACGGAATTCACCCCTCCACTTT
CASSENRGRNSPLHF
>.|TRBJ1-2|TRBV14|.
TGTGCCAGCAGCCAAAGATTCAGCAGGGATTCCTATGGCTACACCTTC
CASSQRFSRDSYGYTF
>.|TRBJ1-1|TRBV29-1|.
TGCAGCCTATGGGAGCCCTACACTGAAGCTTTCTTT
CSLWEPYTEAFF
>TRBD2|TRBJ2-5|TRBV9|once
TGTGCCAGCAGCCCCCGACTAGCGTACCAAGAGACCCAGTACTTC
CASSPRLAYQETQYF
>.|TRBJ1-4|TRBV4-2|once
TGTGCCAGCAGCCATCCAGGAACTAATGAAAAACTGTTTTTT
CASSHPGTNEKLFF
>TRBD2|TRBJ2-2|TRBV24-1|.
TGTGCCACCGGCGGGAGGGGATCGTCCGGGGAGCTGTTTTTT
CATGGRGSSGELFF
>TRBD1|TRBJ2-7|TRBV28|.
TGTGCCAGCAGTTTGGGCGGGACAGGGATCTACGAGCAGTACTTC
CASSLGGTGIYEQYF